The text below deals with one T cell receptor (beta chain). This clonotype has at least ten counts. What this receptor recognizes is not known. The input lacks base qualities; no much larger clone sits a single base away. This record belongs to a study of breast tumors, draining lymph nodes, adjacent tissues (dated by TCRdb to about 2016). About the investigation overall: The study compared TCR beta repertoires across tumor, adjacent nontumor tissue and axillary lymph nodes from breast cancer patients. The study aimed to assess the relationships and possible T-cell exchange between tumor, surrounding tissue and draining lymph node repertoires in human breast cancer. On the study overall, not on this receptor specifically: Tumor T-cell repertoires showed less diversity than lymph node repertoires and more diversity than nontumor tissue repertoires, and tumor T-cell repertoires showed preferential V and J gene usage. A scenario in which most tumor T cells derive from the lymph node and then expand within tumor tissue was judged to be consistent with the data. The conclusion that tumor T cells originate in lymph nodes was framed as consistent with a hypothesis rather than directly demonstrated. In luminal-like breast cancer, tumor and nontumor tissue repertoires resembled each other significantly more than in basal-like breast cancer.

The CDR1 and CDR2 encoded by the germline V gene (reference sequence) are DFQATT and SNEGSKA. From the cysteine up to the phenylalanine, the CDR3 has a length of 13 residues. The kept DNA is CDR3 alone, 39 bases in frame from the first base. The V end loses 2 bases and the J end loses 2 bases, and a stretch of 9 bases separates them. TCRdb records Illumina HiSeq 2000 as the sequencer. TCR beta chain libraries were generated by multiplex PCR amplification. The amplified TCR beta chain products were analyzed by high-throughput sequencing. In-frame beta chains were kept once TCRdb had trimmed the public reads at Q25 with fastp and called clones with MiXCR. Every CDR3 protein is listed once, alongside the most common genes and DNA of its rows. A total of around 130,000 distinct CDR3 sequences appear in this sample, about 20% of them only once. Of the sample, roughly 3.5% falls within the top ten clones.

Lymph node samples were obtained from the axillary draining lymph nodes of breast cancer patients. This clonotype originated in a female donor with breast cancer. Some clones in this sample may be carry-over from other donors' samples. The chain is encoded by TRBV20-1 joined to TRBJ2-5; too little of a D gene remains to name it. The sequencing input was axillary lymph node tissue. For the CDR3, the sequence is CSARSETQETQYF. The DNA sequence follows: TGCAGTGCTAGATCAGAGACGCAAGAGACCCAGTACTTC.